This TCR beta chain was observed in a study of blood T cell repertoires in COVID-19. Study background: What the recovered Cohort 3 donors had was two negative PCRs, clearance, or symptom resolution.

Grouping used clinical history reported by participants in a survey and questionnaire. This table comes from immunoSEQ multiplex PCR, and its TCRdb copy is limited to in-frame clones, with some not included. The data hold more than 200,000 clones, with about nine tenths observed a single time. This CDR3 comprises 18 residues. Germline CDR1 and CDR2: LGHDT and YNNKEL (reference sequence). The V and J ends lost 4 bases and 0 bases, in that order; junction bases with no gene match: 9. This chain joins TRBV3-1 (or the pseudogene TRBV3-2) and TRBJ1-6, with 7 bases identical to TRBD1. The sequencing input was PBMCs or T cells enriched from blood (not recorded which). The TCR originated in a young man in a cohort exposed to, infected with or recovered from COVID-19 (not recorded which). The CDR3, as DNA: TGTGCCAGCAGCCCCCGTTGGGGACAGAGCTCCTATAATTCACCCCTCCACTTT. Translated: CASSPRWGQSSYNSPLHF.